One T cell receptor (beta chain) is described in this entry. Antigen unknown. The CDR3 consists of 15 residues. The V end lost 3 bases, the J end lost 1 base, and 12 bases lay between the germline ends. Looked up from germline, CDR1 is MDHEN and CDR2 is SYDVKM. A second about 6 to 12 cycle PCR used barcoded and J-beta primers. MiXCR, run by TCRdb on the 5' RACE reads, gives a single entry per CDR3 protein. Of about 930,000 distinct CDR3 sequences listed, just under 30% are singletons. The entry originates in a study of blood T cells in healthy people across ages. The study, taken as a whole, reports: Because donor CMV status was unknown, expanded clonotype changes were possibly confounded.

This sample also belongs to another study, concerning T cells of mothers and their children.

Input material: blood. This rearrangement joins TRBV28 to TRBJ2-5; D gene uncertain. The clonotype comes from a woman in her thirties or forties in good health. CDR3 DNA: TGTGCCAGCAGTTTTTACAGACCGATCCAAGAGACCCAGTACTTC. Its translation is CASSFYRPIQETQYF. Full variable domain (remainder filled in from reference TRBV28 and TRBJ2-5): DVKVTQSSRYLVKRTGEKVFLECVQDMDHENMFWYRQDPGLGLRLIYFSYDVKMKEKGDIPEGYSVSREKKERFSLILESASTNQTSMYLCASSFYRPIQETQYFGPGTRLLVL.